The 18 T cell receptor beta chains below were found in one sample sequenced in a study of T cell responses to AZD1222 COVID-19 vaccine. This table comes from immunoSEQ multiplex PCR, and its TCRdb copy is limited to in-frame clones, with some not included. Here the sample spans about 100,000 clones, 87% being singletons. The sample here was peripheral blood, taken on day 0 of MenACWY control vaccination. The receptors derive from an adult in good health.

This chain joins TRBV28 and TRBJ2-1; D not certain. Per germline, CDR1 MDHEN and CDR2 SYDVKM. Trimming took off 5 bases at V and 8 bases at J, with 7 bases between the two ends. The CDR3 has 11 residues. CDR3 sequence reads: CASSLRDEQFF. CDR3 nucleotide sequence: TGTGCCAGCAGTCTTCGAGATGAGCAGTTCTTC.

The chain couples TRBV27 to TRBJ2-1, with unresolved D. Germline lookup yields CDR1 MNHEY and CDR2 SMNVEV (reference sequence). This CDR3 has 12 residues. Trimming removed 3 bases from V and 7 bases from J, with 7 bases in between. This CDR3 is CASSFLGNEQFF. In DNA form, the CDR3 reads TGTGCCAGCAGTTTCCTTGGTAATGAGCAGTTCTTC.

The chain joins TRBV6-5 to TRBJ2-7; 8 nucleotides match TRBD1. V shed 3 bases, J shed 3 bases, and the junction held 4 bases outside the gene matches. This CDR3 has 14 residues. Per germline, CDR1 MNHEY and CDR2 SVGAGI. The CDR3 here is CASSYGQGGYEQYF. In DNA form, the CDR3 reads TGTGCCAGCAGTTATGGACAGGGCGGCTACGAGCAGTACTTC.

The chain is built from TRBV18 and TRBJ2-5, with TRBD2 matching over 15 bases. CDR3 size: 17 residues. Losses at the gene ends were 0 bases for V and 4 bases for J; bases not matched to a gene: 3. Germline V lookup: CDR1 KGHSH, CDR2 LQKENI. The CDR3 region is CASSPPGLAGGGETQYF. CDR3 nucleotide sequence: TGTGCCAGCTCACCACCGGGACTAGCGGGAGGAGGAGAGACCCAGTACTTC.

This clone showed up just a few times. The J gene is TRBJ1-5, the V gene TRBV5-5, with 7 bases lining up with TRBD1. Losses at the gene ends were 4 bases for V and 7 bases for J; bases not matched to a gene: 14. The CDR3 sequence is 16 residues long. Germline lookup yields CDR1 SGHKS and CDR2 YYEKEE (reference sequence). The CDR3 loop reads CASSRQGGVGEQPQHF. The CDR3 DNA sequence: TGTGCCAGCAGCCGACAGGGTGGGGTGGGGGAGCAGCCCCAGCATTTT.

V is TRBV7-9 and J is TRBJ1-5; D gene uncertain. CDR3 length: 14 residues. Between the trimmed V and J ends, which lost 1 base and 7 bases, there was a span of 11 bases. In germline, CDR1 is SEHNR, CDR2 FQNEAQ (reference sequence). The CDR3 loop is CASSLDGAVQPQHF. The DNA of the CDR3 is TGTGCCAGCAGCTTAGACGGAGCTGTGCAGCCCCAGCATTTT.

The chain joins TRBV12-3 or TRBV12-4 to TRBJ1-2; D remains ambiguous. V was cut by 8 bases and J by 6 bases, with 13 bases left in between. The CDR3 is 12 amino acids. The CDR3 reads CASSRGTHGYTF. The CDR3 region has the DNA TGTGCCAGCTCCCGGGGAACGCATGGCTACACCTTC.

V usage is TRBV7-2 and J usage is TRBJ1-3; D remains ambiguous. The V end was cut by 5 bases, the J end by 0 bases, with 8 bases between. The CDR3 consists of 14 residues. Germline CDR1 SGHTA, CDR2 FQGNSA. The CDR3 coding sequence is TGTGCCAGCAGCGAAAACCCCTCTGGAAACACCATATATTTT. Amino acid sequence: CASSENPSGNTIYF.

The chain combines TRBV15 with TRBJ2-3, with 10 bases identical to TRBD1. The trim removed 5 bases at V and 9 bases at J, leaving 8 bases unmatched. The CDR3 contains 14 residues. The germline gives CDR1 LNHNV, CDR2 YYDKDF (reference sequence). CDR3 in amino acids: CATSSGQGSGTQYF. CDR3 in DNA: TGTGCCACCAGCTCGGGACAGGGGTCGGGCACGCAGTATTTT.

This clone was observed a few times. The chain employs TRBV19 and TRBJ2-7; D is uncertain. Germline-derived CDR1 and CDR2 are LNHDA and SQIVND (reference sequence). The CDR3 sequence is 15 residues long. V gave up 0 bases and J gave up 0 bases, with 9 bases separating them. Here the CDR3 reads CASSIEQHSSYEQYF. The CDR3, as DNA: TGTGCCAGTAGTATAGAACAGCATAGCTCCTACGAGCAGTACTTC.

The chain links TRBV2 to TRBJ2-6; D remains ambiguous. CDR3 size: 15 residues. Germline V gives CDR1 SNHLY, CDR2 FYNNEI. The V and J ends lost 2 bases and 2 bases respectively, with 7 bases between them. CDR3 nucleotide sequence: TGTGCCAGCAGTGAAACGTTCCCTGGGGCCAACGTCCTGACTTTC. It specifies CASSETFPGANVLTF.

The V gene is TRBV19, the J gene TRBJ2-3; D is uncertain. The germline CDR1 and CDR2 sequences are LNHDA and SQIVND (reference sequence). Deletions cut 0 bases from V and 5 bases from J, with 15 bases between. The CDR3 loop spans 16 amino acids. In nucleotides, the CDR3 is TGTGCCAGTAGTATAGATCGTGGCAGGCCAAGAGATACGCAGTATTTT. As protein: CASSIDRGRPRDTQYF. Based on the CDR3 plus reference TRBV19 and TRBJ2-3, the full variable domain is DGGITQSPKYLFRKEGQNVTLSCEQNLNHDAMYWYRQDPGQGLRLIYYSQIVNDFQKGDIAEGYSVSREKKESFPLTVTSAQKNPTAFYLCASSIDRGRPRDTQYFGPGTRLTVL.

The V call is TRBV2, the J call TRBJ2-2; perhaps TRBD2 as D (5 bases). The ends were cut back, 8 bases at V and 0 bases at J, with 10 bases in the middle. Germline V CDR1 and CDR2: SNHLY, FYNNEI. This CDR3 has 14 residues. CDR3 sequence: CASRPRANTGELFF. CDR3 nucleotide sequence: TGTGCCAGCCGTCCGCGGGCGAACACCGGGGAGCTGTTTTTT.

The chain is built from TRBV6-6 and TRBJ1-6; TRBD1 is a possible D gene (5 bases). Looked up from germline, CDR1 is MNHNY and CDR2 is SVGAGI (reference sequence). This CDR3 is built from 13 residues. Trimming removed 7 bases at V and 7 bases at J, with 11 bases between. This chain's CDR3 is CASTSGLNSPLHF. The CDR3 nucleotides are TGTGCCAGCACCTCAGGGTTGAATTCACCCCTCCACTTT.

The rearrangement uses TRBV5-1 and TRBJ1-2, with a possible D match to TRBD1 (5 bases). Germline CDR1 SGHRS, CDR2 YFSETQ. The CDR3 contains 16 residues. V was shortened by 0 bases and J by 4 bases, with 16 bases between the two germline ends. The CDR3 DNA sequence: TGCGCCAGCAGCTTGGGGGCAGGGCGCGTCGTCTATGGCTACACCTTC. This gives the protein CASSLGAGRVVYGYTF.

The chain carries TRBV21-1 and TRBJ1-3; the listed D gene, TRBD1, was not tested against the DNA. TRBV21-1 is a pseudogene segment. The CDR3 is made up of 18 amino acids. CDR3 in DNA: TGTGCCAGCAGCAAAAACACGGACAAAGGAACCTCTGGAAACACCATATATTTT. This sequence encodes CASSKNTDKGTSGNTIYF.

The chain combines TRBV28 with TRBJ2-5, with 9 bases identical to TRBD1. The CDR3 sequence is 16 residues long. In germline, CDR1 is MDHEN, CDR2 SYDVKM. The trim removed 5 bases at V and 2 bases at J, leaving 9 bases unmatched. Here the CDR3 DNA reads TGTGCCAGCAGTCCGTCTCCGGGACAGGGACAAGAGACCCAGTACTTC. Protein sequence: CASSPSPGQGQETQYF.

J is TRBJ1-4 and V is TRBV28; D gene uncertain. In germline, CDR1 is MDHEN, CDR2 SYDVKM. Trimming removed 6 bases from V and 0 bases from J, with 5 bases in between. This CDR3 spans 13 amino acids. CDR3 DNA: TGTGCCAGCAGGGACGCAACTAATGAAAAACTGTTTTTT. It yields the protein CASRDATNEKLFF.